The T cell receptor (beta chain) described here comes from a study of identical twins. TCRdb re-analysed the 5' RACE reads in MiXCR, keeping a single row per CDR3 protein. The sample has 550,000 to 800,000 distinct CDR3 sequences, 7% to 7.5% seen once. The length of the CDR3 is 15 residues. Germline lookup yields CDR1 SGHRS and CDR2 YFSETQ. V was clipped by 0 bases and J by 3 bases, with 13 bases between them. The data were also submitted as part of a second study, on yellow fever vaccine responses in identical twins.

This TCR was recovered from a woman between 18 and 29 years old in good health. The sequenced sample was PBMCs. The chain has TRBV5-1 and TRBJ2-7; tentatively, D is TRBD1 (5 bases). The CDR3 here is CASSLDGRENYEQYF. In DNA form, the CDR3 reads TGCGCCAGCAGCTTGGATGGCAGGGAAAACTACGAGCAGTACTTC.